The sequence of this TCR beta chain was determined in a study of blood T cell repertoires in COVID-19. Looked up from germline, CDR1 is LNHDA and CDR2 is SQIVND (reference sequence). V was pared by 10 bases and J by 5 bases, with 11 bases between. The CDR3 loop spans 11 amino acids. In the original analysis: For nucleated cells, counts were estimated from reference gene primer amplification. TCRdb's table, derived via immunoSEQ multiplex PCR, lists solely in-frame clones and lacks some. For V, J and clone size, that table is used; D and trimming come from the DNA. The sample contains about 100,000 clones, 70% to 80% of which appear only once.

The source material was peripheral blood. The genes are TRBV19 and TRBJ2-5; D not resolved. This TCR came from a human donor in a cohort sampled during active COVID-19. The CDR3 protein is CATTLQETQYF. The DNA of the CDR3 is TGTGCCACCACCCTGCAGGAGACCCAGTACTTC.